This is a list of T cell receptor beta chains from one sample in a study of beta chain features in type 1 diabetes. Using immunoSEQ multiplex PCR, the repertoire was profiled, and TCRdb retains in-frame clones only, with some absent. In the table there are 100,000 to 150,000 clones, approximately 10% of which are singletons. Source material: central memory CD4+ T cells from blood. The receptors here all came from a man aged 30-40 years with type 1 diabetes. Both conserved end residues are part of each CDR3. A D gene is named only where the DNA matches it firmly. Some rows have no size entry. The others give once, few or many, or a class for an expanded clone.

CDR3 DNA: TGTGCCAGCAGCCCGACAGGGAGGTCCTACAATGAGCAGTTCTTC
CDR3 protein: CASSPTGRSYNEQFF
clone size: NA
J gene: TRBJ2-1
V gene: TRBV6-5
D gene: NA

CDR3 DNA: TGTGCCAGCAGCCCATACGGAACAGGGGAGAACTATGGCTACACCTTC
CDR3 protein: CASSPYGTGENYGYTF
clone size: NA
J gene: TRBJ1-2
V gene: TRBV7-2
D gene: TRBD1

CDR3 DNA: TGTGCCAGCAGCTTAGGCAGACAAGAGACCCAGTACTTC
CDR3 protein: CASSLGRQETQYF
clone size: NA
J gene: TRBJ2-5
V gene: TRBV7-2
D gene: NA

CDR3 DNA: TGCAGCGTTGTCCCGACATTGGGGGGTGGGCCCCAGCATTTT
CDR3 protein: CSVVPTLGGGPQHF
clone size: few
J gene: TRBJ1-5
V gene: TRBV29-1
D gene: NA

CDR3 DNA: TGTGCCTGGAGTATAACTCTAGGGCAGGGAAATTCACCCCTCCACTTT
CDR3 protein: CAWSITLGQGNSPLHF
clone size: few
J gene: TRBJ1-6
V gene: TRBV30
D gene: NA

CDR3 DNA: TGTGCCAGCAGAAGGGACAGGAATCAGCCCCAGCATTTT
CDR3 protein: CASRRDRNQPQHF
clone size: few
J gene: TRBJ1-5
V gene: TRBV28
D gene: TRBD1

CDR3 DNA: TGTGCCAGCAGTGATGAGACAGGGGGCTACGTGGCAACTAATGAAAAACTGTTTTTT
CDR3 protein: CASSDETGGYVATNEKLFF
clone size: NA
J gene: TRBJ1-4
V gene: TRBV6-1
D gene: TRBD1

CDR3 DNA: TGCGCCAGCAGCCGATTGAGGGGGGGGGAAGGGAACACTGAAGCTTTCTTT
CDR3 protein: CASSRLRGGEGNTEAFF
clone size: NA
J gene: TRBJ1-1
V gene: TRBV4-1
D gene: NA

CDR3 DNA: TGTGCCAGCAGCTCTCAGGGATACGGCTACACCTTC
CDR3 protein: CASSSQGYGYTF
clone size: few
J gene: TRBJ1-2
V gene: TRBV7-8
D gene: NA

CDR3 DNA: TGCAGCGTTGAACAGGGGGCTAATTCACCCCTCCACTTT
CDR3 protein: CSVEQGANSPLHF
clone size: many
J gene: TRBJ1-6
V gene: TRBV29-1
D gene: TRBD1

CDR3 DNA: TGCAGCGAGTTACAGGGGGCCTACAATGAGCAGTTCTTC
CDR3 protein: CSELQGAYNEQFF
clone size: NA
J gene: TRBJ2-1
V gene: TRBV29-1
D gene: TRBD1

CDR3 DNA: TGCGCCAGCAGCTCCGGGACTAGCGGCCAAGAGACCCAGTACTTC
CDR3 protein: CASSSGTSGQETQYF
clone size: few
J gene: TRBJ2-5
V gene: TRBV5-1
D gene: TRBD2

CDR3 DNA: TGTGCCAGCAGTGAAATGGAACGGCCTCCGGGTGAGCAGTTCTTC
CDR3 protein: CASSEMERPPGEQFF
clone size: few
J gene: TRBJ2-1
V gene: TRBV6-1
D gene: NA

CDR3 DNA: TGTGCCAGCAGTGTGGGACTAGCGGCGACCCAGTACTTC
CDR3 protein: CASSVGLAATQYF
clone size: few
J gene: TRBJ2-5
V gene: TRBV6-5
D gene: TRBD2

CDR3 DNA: TGCGCCAGCAGCTTCTCGACAGGACCTAACGAGCAGTACTTC
CDR3 protein: CASSFSTGPNEQYF
clone size: few
J gene: TRBJ2-7
V gene: TRBV5-1
D gene: NA

CDR3 DNA: TGTGCCAGCAGCTCTAACCTAGCGGGGGGTTATGAGCAGTTCTTC
CDR3 protein: CASSSNLAGGYEQFF
clone size: NA
J gene: TRBJ2-1
V gene: TRBV11-2
D gene: TRBD2

CDR3 DNA: TGCGCCAGCAGCCCGACTGCCACCGGGGAGCTGTTTTTT
CDR3 protein: CASSPTATGELFF
clone size: few
J gene: TRBJ2-2
V gene: TRBV5-1
D gene: NA

CDR3 DNA: TGTGCCAGTAGTATGGGGACAGGGGTCTACGAGCAGTACTTC
CDR3 protein: CASSMGTGVYEQYF
clone size: NA
J gene: TRBJ2-7
V gene: TRBV19
D gene: TRBD1

CDR3 DNA: TGTGCCAGCAGTTATCGCTACAGCAGACAAGAGACCCAGTACTTC
CDR3 protein: CASSYRYSRQETQYF
clone size: NA
J gene: TRBJ2-5
V gene: TRBV6-5
D gene: NA

CDR3 DNA: TGCGCCAGCAGCTGGGAGGCCCAGAACACTGAAGCTTTCTTT
CDR3 protein: CASSWEAQNTEAFF
clone size: few
J gene: TRBJ1-1
V gene: TRBV5-1
D gene: NA

CDR3 DNA: TGTGCCAGCAGCTTGGATCTTGGACTAACTGGCACAGATACGCAGTATTTT
CDR3 protein: CASSLDLGLTGTDTQYF
clone size: NA
J gene: TRBJ2-3
V gene: TRBV5-6
D gene: NA

CDR3 DNA: TGTGCCAGCACCCCCCCGGGGGACTATGGCTACACCTTC
CDR3 protein: CASTPPGDYGYTF
clone size: few
J gene: TRBJ1-2
V gene: TRBV5-6
D gene: NA

CDR3 DNA: TGTGCCAGCAGCTCCAGCCCAGGACAGGGGGAGACCCAGTACTTC
CDR3 protein: CASSSSPGQGETQYF
clone size: few
J gene: TRBJ2-5
V gene: TRBV7-3
D gene: TRBD1

CDR3 DNA: TGTGCCTGGAGTGTGGGCCCAGATACGCAGTATTTT
CDR3 protein: CAWSVGPDTQYF
clone size: NA
J gene: TRBJ2-3
V gene: TRBV30
D gene: NA

CDR3 DNA: TGTGCCAGCAGACCCGGACAGGGGTACGCTGAAGCTTTCTTT
CDR3 protein: CASRPGQGYAEAFF
clone size: NA
J gene: TRBJ1-1
V gene: TRBV6-6
D gene: TRBD1

CDR3 DNA: TGTGCCAGCAGCCCGGACAGGGGCTCGCCCGGGGAGCTGTTTTTT
CDR3 protein: CASSPDRGSPGELFF
clone size: NA
J gene: TRBJ2-2
V gene: TRBV7-3
D gene: TRBD1